This TCR beta chain was identified in a study of T cell responses to AZD1222 COVID-19 vaccine (dated by TCRdb to the early 2020s). Regarding the research as a whole: AZD1222 recipients whose second dose came at about 4 weeks and those whose second dose came at about 12 weeks were combined into one group, since spike-specific TCR depth and breadth did not differ between the two schedules. Trial participants were enrolled by age into subgroups of 18-55, 56-69 and 70-plus years, and 148, 28 and 57 TCR-sequenced participants, respectively, were included in these subgroups. TCR sequencing was performed for 230 to 250 trial participants, of whom roughly 200 were given two doses of AZD1222 and around 25 were given two doses of MenACWY control vaccine.

Germline trimming amounts to 5 bases on V and 2 bases on J, with 6 as the count of junction bases outside the gene matches. Looking up the germline V gene (reference sequence) yields CDR1 SEHNR and CDR2 FQNEAQ. The CDR3 covers 15 residues, taking in both the cysteine and the phenylalanine. Of all the DNA, just the CDR3 is kept, 45 bases in frame from base 1. What the time point label conveys for this sample: baseline before first vaccination. Samples from vaccinated people were obtained from the UK trials COV001 and COV002, which included a single-blind randomized controlled phase 2/3 trial of AZD1222 (ChAdOx1 nCoV-19) in healthy adults. For TCRbeta chain sequencing, PBMC samples were collected from trial participants at day 0 and at day 28 after the second dose. As regards this clone: Its antigen target is currently unknown. Base qualities are not at hand, and no much larger clone is one base apart.

The investigation overall reported the following: Vaccine-associated CD4 TCRs spanned the whole spike protein, with dominant responses in regions 160-218 and 743-854. After two AZD1222 doses, both the breadth and the depth of spike-specific TCRs were significantly higher than at day 0 and than in MenACWY recipients. Reportedly, close to half of the unique spike-specific TCRs recognized epitopes lying outside the regions that are mutated in the B.1.351 and B.1.1.7 variants. The 56-69-year group was small, and its depth increase did not reach significance, likely because of low power. Because no day 14 peak-response samples were available, repertoires were characterized only after the peak T cell response. Participants were mostly white British, with more females than males. The authors suggested clonal diversity may have been underestimated. Conclusions about previously exposed vaccinees were limited because only a handful of AZD1222 recipients were SARS-CoV-2 seropositive at baseline.

The CDR3 regions of human TCRbeta chains were analyzed by immunosequencing. As for the original processing: TCRs in the repertoires were matched against a reference library of SARS-CoV-2-specific TCRs that had been generated with the MIRA antigen-specificity platform. Breadth was defined as the fraction of unique TCRs that were SARS-CoV-2-associated, and depth was defined as the fraction of total T cells that were SARS-CoV-2-associated. Using the MIRA data, each spike-specific TCR was mapped to the spike region that the TCR reacts to and placed in a CD4 or CD8 class. Log10-transformed breadth and depth values were compared by one-way ANOVA with Sidak's multiple comparisons tests. TCRdb re-hosts the immuneACCESS table, in-frame sequences only. Its copies lack some clones; in the studies checked, an unresolved V gene accounts for under half of them, and the cause for the rest is not known. V and J calls and clone size are as listed in that table; D and trimming were resolved from the DNA. Present in this sample are under 95,000 clones, 90% of which were seen just once. Roughly 9% of the sample is in the top ten clones.

Here the chain combines TRBV7-9 and TRBJ2-1; TRBD1 agrees with 7 junctional bases. The sample in question was peripheral blood, obtained on day 0 of AZD1222 vaccination. The TCR comes from an adult in good health. CDR3 sequence: CASSPRDRPYNEQFF. The nucleotide sequence reads as follows: TGTGCCAGCAGCCCCCGGGACAGACCCTACAATGAGCAGTTCTTC.